This T cell receptor (beta chain) was observed in a study of T cell responses to AZD1222 COVID-19 vaccine. This table comes from immunoSEQ multiplex PCR, and its TCRdb copy is limited to in-frame clones, with some not included. Here the sample spans 130,000 or so clones, about 90% being singletons. The germline gives CDR1 SGHAT, CDR2 FQNNGV. J was trimmed by 10 bases and V by 5 bases; bases with no gene match: 12. The CDR3 is 14 amino acids. This sample comprised peripheral blood, obtained 28 days after the second dose of the MenACWY control vaccine. The V and J genes are TRBV11-2 and TRBJ2-7, with TRBD1 matching 9 bases. This sequence originates from an adult who received the MenACWY meningococcal vaccine as a control. The CDR3 DNA reads as TGTGCCAGCAGCCTAACTCCCTGGGACAGGGCCCAGTACTTC. Translating gives CASSLTPWDRAQYF.